This T cell receptor beta chain derives from a study of PD-1 blockade in mismatch repair-deficient tumors. Study summary: Patients had approximately 11 mismatch repair-deficient cancer types and were previously treated and progressing.

Findings and caveats of the study: Rapid post-treatment expansion, then contraction, generally preceding radiologic response, marked tumor-resident clones.

Mismatch repair deficiency was confirmed in all patients, by PCR or immunohistochemistry. This clone has a single count. Antigen specificity is unknown. Data came from immunoSEQ multiplex PCR; TCRdb stores just in-frame clones and leaves some out. The data show over 100,000 clones, with about three quarters seen just once and around 4.7% held by the top ten. The sample was peripheral blood, taken about 60 weeks after starting pembrolizumab. The source of this sequence is an adult with mismatch repair-deficient cancer.

As DNA, the CDR3 is TGCGCCAGCAGCTCCAACCAAGAGACCCAGTACTTC. This translates into CASSSNQETQYF. V gene TRBV5-1 combines with J gene TRBJ2-5; D is undetermined. Germline V gene lookup returns CDR1 SGHRS and CDR2 YFSETQ. This CDR3 comprises 12 residues. The germline V and J ends were trimmed by 3 bases and 0 bases, with 3 bases remaining between them.